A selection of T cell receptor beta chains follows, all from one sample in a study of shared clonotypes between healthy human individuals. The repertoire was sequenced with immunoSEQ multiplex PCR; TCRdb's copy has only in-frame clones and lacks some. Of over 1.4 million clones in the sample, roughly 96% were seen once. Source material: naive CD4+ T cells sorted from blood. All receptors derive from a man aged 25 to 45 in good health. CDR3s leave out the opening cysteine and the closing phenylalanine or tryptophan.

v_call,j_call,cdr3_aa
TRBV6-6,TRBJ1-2,ASSYRSGNS
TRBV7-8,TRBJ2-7,ASSLRDRGYEQY
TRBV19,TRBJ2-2,ASSSGRAGGELF
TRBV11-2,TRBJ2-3,ASSPSDTQY
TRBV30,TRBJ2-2,AWEGANTGELF
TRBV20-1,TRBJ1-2,SANRGYGYT
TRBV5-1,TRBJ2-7,ASSLAWSASGSHEQY
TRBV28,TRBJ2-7,ASSMTGILAYEQY
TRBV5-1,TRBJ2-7,ASDTGTGYEQY
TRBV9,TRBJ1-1,ASSETGANTEAF
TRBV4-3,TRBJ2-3,ASSQILAGDADTQY
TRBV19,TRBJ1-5,ASRDRGPYQPQH
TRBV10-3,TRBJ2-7,ATTSGAYEQY
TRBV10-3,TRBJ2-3,AISEWLAERLLSTDTQY
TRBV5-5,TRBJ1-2,ASSPGHYGYT
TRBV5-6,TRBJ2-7,ASSEDPSAVYEQY
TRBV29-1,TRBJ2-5,SCRRGQETQY
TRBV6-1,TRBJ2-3,ASSVHSGSSTDTQY
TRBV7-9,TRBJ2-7,ASSQRELSYEQY
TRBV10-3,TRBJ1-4,AISESSRRGEKLF
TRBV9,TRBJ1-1,ASSVTDLNTEAF
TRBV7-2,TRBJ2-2,ASSQRTGTGNTGELF
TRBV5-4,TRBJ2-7,ASSLFLPLTYEQY
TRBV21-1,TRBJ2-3,ASSKDPRGSDTQY
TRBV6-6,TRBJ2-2,ASRPLAIGELF
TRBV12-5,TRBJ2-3,ASGFGTSGRDTQY
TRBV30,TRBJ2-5,AWSARWTGKETQY
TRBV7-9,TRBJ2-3,ASSLGLAGGADTQY
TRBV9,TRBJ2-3,ASSVDPIGQITDTQY
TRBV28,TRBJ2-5,ASSLPSGTRQETQY
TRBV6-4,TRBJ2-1,ASSENSAPFSYNEQF
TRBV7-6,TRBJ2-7,ASSLRLARSSEQY
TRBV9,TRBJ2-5,ASSVATSGQETQY
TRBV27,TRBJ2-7,ASSLTGQSSYEQY
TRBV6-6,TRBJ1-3,ASSPSFGSSGNTIY
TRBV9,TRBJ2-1,ASSAELPGPLALEQF
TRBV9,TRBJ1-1,ASSARALNTEAF
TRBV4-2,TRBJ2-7,ASSPGTNLYQEQY
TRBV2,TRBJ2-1,ASSLHYRINEQF
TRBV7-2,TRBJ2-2,ASSLSGGNTGELF
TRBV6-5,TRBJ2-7,ASSYSRARLTYEQY
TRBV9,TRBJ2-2,ASSVEGRATGELF
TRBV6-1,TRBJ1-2,ASSNDREAWYGYT
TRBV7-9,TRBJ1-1,ASSNPQGAVNTEAF
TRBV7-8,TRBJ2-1,ASSLDSREAGNYEQF
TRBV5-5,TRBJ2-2,ASSLALGRNTGELF
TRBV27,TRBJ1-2,ASRYDRNYGYT
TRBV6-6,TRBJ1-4,ASTTTPNEKLF
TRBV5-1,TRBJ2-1,ASSPGTSGVYNEQF
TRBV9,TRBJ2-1,ASSVGGGRTSYNEQF
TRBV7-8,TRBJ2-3,ASSKRQGALADTQY
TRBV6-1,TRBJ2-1,ASSATRGGSYNEQF
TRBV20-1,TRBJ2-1,SAWGGDEQF
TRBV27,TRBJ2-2,ASSPRRMGTGELF
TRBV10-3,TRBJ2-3,AISVAETSTDTQY
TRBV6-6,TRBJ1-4,ASGQASNEKLF
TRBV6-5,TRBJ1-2,ASSSSQGWNYGYT
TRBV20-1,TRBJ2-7,SARVDQKQY